The next 21 T cell receptor beta chains were all read from a single sample in a study of blood T cell repertoires in COVID-19 (dated by TCRdb to about 2020). The library came from the immunoSEQ multiplex PCR assay. In its TCRdb copy, this immuneACCESS table keeps in-frame sequences only and misses some clones. Where compared with another copy, unresolved V genes explain less than half of these, and the others have no known cause. The table for this sample lists about 260,000 clones; 85% to 90% of them were counted only once. Of the sample, 3.7% falls within the top ten clones. Sequencing used peripheral blood. All receptors come from a middle-aged woman with acute or convalescent COVID-19.

This rearrangement joins TRBV24-1 to TRBJ2-3; 12 positions agree with TRBD1. The V and J ends lost 3 bases and 11 bases, in that order; junction bases with no gene match: 17. Looked up from germline, CDR1 is KGHDR and CDR2 is SFDVKD. The CDR3 is 18 residues long. As DNA, the CDR3 is TGTGCCACCAGTGATCCGGGGACAGGGGGCTCCCTATGGGTTAGGCAGTATTTT. It is translated as CATSDPGTGGSLWVRQYF.

The rearrangement uses TRBV4-1 and TRBJ1-1; D is uncertain. V lost 1 base to trimming and J lost 2 bases, with 5 bases between them. The CDR3 loop spans 13 amino acids. In germline, CDR1 is MGHRA, CDR2 YSYEKL. CDR3 coding DNA: TGCGCCAGCAGCCAAGGTCATAACACTGAAGCTTTCTTT. This gives the protein CASSQGHNTEAFF.

J is TRBJ1-5 and V is TRBV6-1; 9 bases match TRBD1. The CDR3 has 17 residues. Germline CDR1 and CDR2: MNHNS and SASEGT. The J segment lost 2 bases and the V segment lost 3 bases, leaving 8 bases of the junction unmatched. This CDR3 reads CASSEMDRGAGNQPQHF. DNA for the CDR3: TGTGCCAGCAGTGAGATGGACAGGGGCGCGGGCAATCAGCCCCAGCATTTT.

The J gene is TRBJ2-7, the V gene TRBV15, with 7 bases fitting TRBD1. Germline CDR1 is LNHNV and CDR2 is YYDKDF (reference sequence). Trimming at V came to 6 bases and at J to 4 bases, leaving 3 bases not matched to a gene. The CDR3 loop spans 12 amino acids. CDR3 sequence reads: CATSDRAYEQYV. The CDR3 DNA sequence: TGTGCCACCAGTGACAGGGCTTACGAGCAGTACGTC.

This clone came up a few times. The chain couples TRBV27 to TRBJ2-2; D possibly corresponds to TRBD1 (7 bases). CDR1 and CDR2 (germline): MNHEY, SMNVEV (reference sequence). Trimming took off 3 bases at V and 2 bases at J, with 10 bases between the two ends. The CDR3 extends over 15 amino acids. The CDR3 region has the DNA TGTGCCAGCAGTTTCGGAGGGGGCAACACCGGGGAGCTGTTTTTT. Residues: CASSFGGGNTGELFF.

The chain combines TRBV18 with TRBJ1-1; a possible D gene is TRBD1 (5 bases). This CDR3 region has 13 residues. Trimming removed 5 bases at V and 1 base at J, with 8 bases between. Germline V CDR1 and CDR2: KGHSH, LQKENI. CDR3 protein: CASSSDKNTEAFF. The CDR3 DNA follows: TGTGCCAGCTCATCGGACAAGAACACTGAAGCTTTCTTT.

This rearrangement joins TRBV6-5 to TRBJ1-2; no clear D gene. Germline V lookup: CDR1 MNHEY, CDR2 SVGAGI. The CDR3 runs 14 residues. Trimming removed 0 bases from V and 5 bases from J, with 10 bases in between. CDR3 in amino acids: CASSYSGSGYGYTF. The CDR3, as DNA: TGTGCCAGCAGTTACTCGGGATCGGGGTATGGCTACACCTTC.

The chain is built from TRBV29-1 and TRBJ1-1; TRBD1 is a possible D gene (5 bases). The CDR3 sequence is 12 residues long. Looked up from germline, CDR1 is SQVTM and CDR2 is ANQGSEA. V dropped 7 bases and J dropped 5 bases, with 14 bases sitting between them. CDR3 sequence: CSADQRGTEAFF. DNA of the CDR3: TGCAGCGCTGACCAAAGGGGAACTGAAGCTTTCTTT.

This sequence joins TRBV10-1 and TRBJ2-3, with 7 positions matching TRBD1. V lost 6 bases and J lost 1; bases outside the gene matches: 7. The CDR3 loop spans 15 amino acids. Germline V lookup: CDR1 WNHNN, CDR2 SYGVQD (reference sequence). The chain's CDR3 is CASRGDSLGTDTQYF. Written as DNA, the CDR3 is TGCGCCAGCAGAGGGGACAGCCTGGGCACAGATACGCAGTATTTT.

The CDR3 bases are TGTGCCACCGGACACAACTATGGCTACACCTTC. It translates to CATGHNYGYTF. The rearrangement joins TRBV6-5 to TRBJ1-2; tentative D call: TRBD1 (5 bases). The V end lost 10 bases, the J end lost 2 bases, and 8 bases lay between the germline ends. CDR1 is MNHEY, CDR2 SVGAGI, per germline. The CDR3 is made up of 11 amino acids.

V is TRBV4-2 and J is TRBJ1-2, with a possible D match to TRBD1 (5 bases). Between the trimmed V and J ends, which lost 10 bases and 7 bases, there was a span of 16 bases. This CDR3 region has 12 residues. Looked up from germline, CDR1 is LGHNA and CDR2 is YNFKEQ. The DNA for the CDR3 is TGTGCCACCCGCCAACAGGTTGGTGGCTACACCTTC. Translating gives CATRQQVGGYTF.

Details on this clone: A junction end diverges from the germline sequence, so it may reflect a read error. The chain is built from TRBV13 and TRBJ2-5; 10 bases are a match to TRBD2. The CDR3 is made up of 14 amino acids. Germline V gene data show CDR1 as PRHDT and CDR2 as FYEKMQ (reference sequence). DNA of the CDR3: TGTGCCAGCAGTTTAGCGGGGGGCCAAGAGACCCAGTACTTC. Its translation: CASSLAGGQETQYF.

This clone showed up just once. J is TRBJ1-5 and V is TRBV6-1; D ambiguous. Germline CDR1 MNHNS, CDR2 SASEGT. The length of the CDR3 is 15 residues. Trimming pared 1 base from V and 0 bases from J, leaving 7 bases between. The chain's CDR3 is CASSEGPYSNQPQHF. The CDR3 bases are TGTGCCAGCAGTGAAGGGCCTTATAGCAATCAGCCCCAGCATTTT.

The chain has TRBV9 and TRBJ1-1, with TRBD1 as a possible D gene (5 bases). CDR3 length: 15 residues. V lost 0 bases, J lost 0 bases, and 9 bases lay in between. From germline, CDR1 is SGDLS and CDR2 YYNGEE. The CDR3 nucleotides read TGTGCCAGCAGCGTAGCAGCAGGGTTGAACACTGAAGCTTTCTTT. Translated: CASSVAAGLNTEAFF. Combining the CDR3 with reference TRBV9 and TRBJ1-1 gives the whole variable domain DSGVTQTPKHLITATGQRVTLRCSPRSGDLSVYWYQQSLDQGLQFLIQYYNGEERAKGNILERFSAQQFPDLHSELNLSSLELGDSALYFCASSVAAGLNTEAFFGQGTRLTVV.

This clone was seen only once. The chain joins TRBV7-9 to TRBJ1-1; 9 positions agree with TRBD1. The V gene end was trimmed by 0 bases and the J gene end by 4 bases; junction bases not matched to a gene: 6. Germline CDR1 is SEHNR and CDR2 is FQNEAQ (reference sequence). This CDR3 region has 16 residues. CDR3 nucleotide sequence: TGTGCCAGCAGCTTAGCCAGGACAGGGGATTCCACTGAAGCTTTCTTT. Translation: CASSLARTGDSTEAFF.

The rearrangement links TRBV5-1 to TRBJ1-4; TRBD1 aligns across 9 bases. Losses at the gene ends were 3 bases for V and 3 bases for J; bases not matched to a gene: 3. Germline CDR1 and CDR2: SGHRS and YFSETQ. CDR3 size: 15 residues. The CDR3 sequence is CASSWGTGSNEKLFF. The CDR3 DNA reads as TGCGCCAGCAGCTGGGGGACAGGGTCTAATGAAAAACTGTTTTTT. The variable domain in full, completed from reference TRBV5-1 and TRBJ1-4, reads KAGVTQTPRYLIKTRGQQVTLSCSPISGHRSVSWYQQTPGQGLQFLFEYFSETQRNKGNFPGRFSGRQFSNSRSEMNVSTLELGDSALYLCASSWGTGSNEKLFFGSGTQLSVL.

The rearrangement joins TRBV9 to TRBJ2-2, with 7 bases that match TRBD1. Trimming at V came to 7 bases and at J to 1 base, leaving 4 bases not matched to a gene. Germline CDR1 SGDLS, CDR2 YYNGEE. This CDR3 has 14 residues. CDR3 nucleotides: TGTGCCAGCGGCGACAGGGTGAACACCGGGGAGCTGTTTTTT. Residues: CASGDRVNTGELFF.

This clone was counted a single time. The chain joins TRBV10-1 to TRBJ1-1, with unresolved D. V was trimmed by 7 bases and J by 1 base, leaving 10 bases between them. Germline V gene lookup returns CDR1 WNHNN and CDR2 SYGVQD (reference sequence). The CDR3 has 13 residues. The CDR3 sequence is CASKSRQNTEAFF. The CDR3 bases are TGCGCCAGCAAAAGTCGACAGAACACTGAAGCTTTCTTT.

This clone has a single count. The CDR3 sequence is CASSPEQRTGSNYGYTF. CDR3 nucleotide sequence: TGTGCCAGCAGCCCCGAGCAGAGGACAGGGTCCAACTATGGCTACACCTTC. The chain employs TRBV21-1 and TRBJ1-2; the listed D gene, TRBD1, was not tested against the DNA. TRBV21-1 is listed as a pseudogene. The CDR3 length is 17 residues.

V and J are TRBV18 and TRBJ1-1; weak D call: TRBD1 (5 bases). V was shortened by 0 bases and J by 2 bases, with 10 bases between the two germline ends. Germline V gives CDR1 KGHSH, CDR2 LQKENI. The CDR3 sequence is 15 residues long. The CDR3 coding sequence is TGTGCCAGCTCACCACCGTCAGGGTATAACACTGAAGCTTTCTTT. It translates to CASSPPSGYNTEAFF.

The chain joins TRBV27 to TRBJ1-1; 9 bases map to TRBD1. Germline trimming cut 9 bases from V and 0 bases from J; bases unmatched to any gene: 8. The length of the CDR3 is 15 residues. CDR1 is MNHEY, CDR2 SMNVEV, per germline (reference sequence). CDR3 sequence reads: CASIGGQGMNTEAFF. DNA for the CDR3: TGTGCCAGTATAGGGGGACAGGGCATGAACACTGAAGCTTTCTTT.